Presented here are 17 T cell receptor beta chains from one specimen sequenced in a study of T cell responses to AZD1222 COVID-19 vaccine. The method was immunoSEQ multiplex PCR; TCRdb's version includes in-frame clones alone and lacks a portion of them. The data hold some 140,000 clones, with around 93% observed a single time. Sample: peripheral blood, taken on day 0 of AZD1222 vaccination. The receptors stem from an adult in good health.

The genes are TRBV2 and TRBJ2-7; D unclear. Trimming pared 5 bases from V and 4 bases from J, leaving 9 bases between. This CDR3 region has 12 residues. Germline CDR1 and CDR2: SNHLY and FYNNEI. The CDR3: CASSFSLYEQYF. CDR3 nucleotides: TGTGCCAGCAGTTTTTCCCTTTACGAGCAGTACTTC.

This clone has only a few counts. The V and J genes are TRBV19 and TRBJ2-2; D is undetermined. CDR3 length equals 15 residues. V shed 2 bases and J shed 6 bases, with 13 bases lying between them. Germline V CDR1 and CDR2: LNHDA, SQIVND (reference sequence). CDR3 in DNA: TGTGCCAGTAGTATATGGCTCACTACCTCCGGGGAGCTGTTTTTT. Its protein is CASSIWLTTSGELFF.

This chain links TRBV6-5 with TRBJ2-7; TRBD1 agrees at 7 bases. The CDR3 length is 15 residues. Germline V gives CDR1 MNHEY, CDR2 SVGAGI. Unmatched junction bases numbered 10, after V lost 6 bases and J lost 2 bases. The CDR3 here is CASSPLRQGPYEQYF. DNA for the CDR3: TGTGCCAGCAGCCCCCTCCGACAGGGCCCCTACGAGCAGTACTTC.

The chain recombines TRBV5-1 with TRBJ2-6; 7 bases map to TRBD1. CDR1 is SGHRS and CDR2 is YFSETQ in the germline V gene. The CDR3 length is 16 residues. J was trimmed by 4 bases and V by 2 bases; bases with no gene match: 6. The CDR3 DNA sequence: TGCGCCAGCAGCTTTTTGACAGGGACCGGGGCCAACGTCCTGACTTTC. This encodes CASSFLTGTGANVLTF.

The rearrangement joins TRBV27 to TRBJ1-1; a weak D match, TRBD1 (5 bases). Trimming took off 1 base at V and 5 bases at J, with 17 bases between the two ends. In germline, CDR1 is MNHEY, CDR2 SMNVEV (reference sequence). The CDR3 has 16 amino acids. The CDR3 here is CASSLFRGREGTEAFF. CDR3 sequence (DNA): TGTGCCAGCAGTTTATTTCGCGGCAGGGAGGGGACTGAAGCTTTCTTT.

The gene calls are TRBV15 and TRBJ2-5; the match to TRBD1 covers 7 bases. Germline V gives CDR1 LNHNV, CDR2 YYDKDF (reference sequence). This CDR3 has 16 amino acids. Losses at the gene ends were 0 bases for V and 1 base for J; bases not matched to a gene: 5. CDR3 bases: TGTGCCACCAGCAGAGACAGGGCAGGGGGCCAAGAGACCCAGTACTTC. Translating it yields CATSRDRAGGQETQYF.

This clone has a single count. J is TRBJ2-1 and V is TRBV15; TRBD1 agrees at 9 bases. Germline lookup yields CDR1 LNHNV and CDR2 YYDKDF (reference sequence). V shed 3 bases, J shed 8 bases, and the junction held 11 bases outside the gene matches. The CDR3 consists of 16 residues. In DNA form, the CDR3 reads TGTGCCACCAGCAGGGGAGGGGGACAGGGTCTCTATGAGCAGTTCTTC. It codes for CATSRGGGQGLYEQFF.

The CDR3 protein is CASRRPKRQGTNSNQPQHF. The DNA for the CDR3 is TGTGCCAGCAGGAGGCCCAAGAGACAGGGGACAAATAGCAATCAGCCCCAGCATTTT. V is TRBV27 and J is TRBJ1-5, with 8 bases matching TRBD1. CDR3 length: 19 amino acids. Germline lookup yields CDR1 MNHEY and CDR2 SMNVEV (reference sequence). V was clipped by 6 bases and J by 0 bases; unmatched bases: 16.

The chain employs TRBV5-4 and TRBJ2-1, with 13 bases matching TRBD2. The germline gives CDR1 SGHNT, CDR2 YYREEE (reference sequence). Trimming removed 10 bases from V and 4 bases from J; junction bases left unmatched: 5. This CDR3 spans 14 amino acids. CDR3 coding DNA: TGTGCCGGGGGGACTAGCGGGGCTTACAATGAGCAGTTCTTC. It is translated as CAGGTSGAYNEQFF.

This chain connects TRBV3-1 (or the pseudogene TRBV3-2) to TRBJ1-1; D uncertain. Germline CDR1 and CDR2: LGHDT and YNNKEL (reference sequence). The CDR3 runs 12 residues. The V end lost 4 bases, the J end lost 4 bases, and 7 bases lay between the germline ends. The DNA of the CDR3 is TGTGCCAGCAGCCTCAACCCCACTGAAGCTTTCTTT. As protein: CASSLNPTEAFF.

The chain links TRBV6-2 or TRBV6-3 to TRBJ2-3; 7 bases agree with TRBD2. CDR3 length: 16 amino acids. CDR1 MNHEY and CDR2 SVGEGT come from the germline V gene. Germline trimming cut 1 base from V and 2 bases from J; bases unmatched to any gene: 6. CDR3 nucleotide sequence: TGTGCCAGCAGTTACTGGGAGGGAATGATCACAGATACGCAGTATTTT. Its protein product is CASSYWEGMITDTQYF.

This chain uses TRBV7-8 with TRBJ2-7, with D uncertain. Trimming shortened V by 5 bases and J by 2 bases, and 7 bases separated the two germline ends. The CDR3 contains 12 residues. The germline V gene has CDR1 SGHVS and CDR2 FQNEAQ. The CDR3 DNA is TGTGCCAGCAGCCCCCTAACCTACGAGCAGTACTTC. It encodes CASSPLTYEQYF.

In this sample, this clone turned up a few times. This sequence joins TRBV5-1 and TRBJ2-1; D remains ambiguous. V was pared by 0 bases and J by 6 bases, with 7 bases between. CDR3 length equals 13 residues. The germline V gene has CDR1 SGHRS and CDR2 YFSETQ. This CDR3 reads CASSLVPINEQFF. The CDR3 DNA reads TGCGCCAGCAGCTTGGTGCCTATCAATGAGCAGTTCTTC.

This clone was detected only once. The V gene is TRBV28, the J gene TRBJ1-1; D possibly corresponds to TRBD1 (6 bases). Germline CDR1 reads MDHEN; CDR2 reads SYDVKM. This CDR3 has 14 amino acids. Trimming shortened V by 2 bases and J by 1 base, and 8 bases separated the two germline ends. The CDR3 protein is CASSLTTGNTEAFF. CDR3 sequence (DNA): TGTGCCAGCAGTTTAACGACAGGGAACACTGAAGCTTTCTTT.

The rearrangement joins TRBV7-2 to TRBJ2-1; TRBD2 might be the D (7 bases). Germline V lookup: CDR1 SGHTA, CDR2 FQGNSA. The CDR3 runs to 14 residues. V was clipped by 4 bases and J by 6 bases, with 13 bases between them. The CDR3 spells CASSSLGGANEQFF. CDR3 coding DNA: TGTGCCAGCAGCTCCCTTGGGGGGGCCAATGAGCAGTTCTTC.

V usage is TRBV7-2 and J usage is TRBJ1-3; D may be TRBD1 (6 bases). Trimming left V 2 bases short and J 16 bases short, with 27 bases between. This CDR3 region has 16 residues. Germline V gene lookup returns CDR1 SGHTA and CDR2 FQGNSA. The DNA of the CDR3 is TGTGCCAGCAGCTTATTAGCGGGGGCGAGTATTGATCCCGTGTATTTT. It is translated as CASSLLAGASIDPVYF. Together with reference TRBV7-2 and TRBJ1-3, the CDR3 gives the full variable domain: GAGVSQSPSNKVTEKGKDVELRCDPISGHTALYWYRQSLGQGLEFLIYFQGNSAPDKSGLPSDRFSAERTGGSVSTLTIQRTQQEDSAVYLCASSLLAGASIDPVYFGEGSWLTVV.

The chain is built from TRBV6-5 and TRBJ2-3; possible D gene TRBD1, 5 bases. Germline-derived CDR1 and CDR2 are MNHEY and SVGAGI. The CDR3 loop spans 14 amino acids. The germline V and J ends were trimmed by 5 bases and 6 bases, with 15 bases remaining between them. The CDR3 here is CASSRVQGADTQYF. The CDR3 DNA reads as TGTGCCAGCAGTCGCGTGCAGGGCGCGGATACGCAGTATTTT.